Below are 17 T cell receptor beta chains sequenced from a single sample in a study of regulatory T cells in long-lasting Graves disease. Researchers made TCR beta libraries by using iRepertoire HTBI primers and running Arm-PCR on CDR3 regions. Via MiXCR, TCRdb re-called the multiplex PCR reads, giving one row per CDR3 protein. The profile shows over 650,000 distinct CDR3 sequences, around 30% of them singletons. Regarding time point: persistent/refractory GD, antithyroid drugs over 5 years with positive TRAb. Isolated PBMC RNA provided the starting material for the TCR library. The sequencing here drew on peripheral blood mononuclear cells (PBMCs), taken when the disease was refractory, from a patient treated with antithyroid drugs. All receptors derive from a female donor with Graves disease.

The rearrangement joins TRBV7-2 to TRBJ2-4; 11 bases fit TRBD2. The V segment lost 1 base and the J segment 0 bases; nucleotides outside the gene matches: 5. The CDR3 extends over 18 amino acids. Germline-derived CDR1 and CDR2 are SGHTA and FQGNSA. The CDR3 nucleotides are TGTGCCAGCAGCTTAGTTTTAGCGGGAGGGTTAGCCAAAAACATTCAGTACTTC. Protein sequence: CASSLVLAGGLAKNIQYF.

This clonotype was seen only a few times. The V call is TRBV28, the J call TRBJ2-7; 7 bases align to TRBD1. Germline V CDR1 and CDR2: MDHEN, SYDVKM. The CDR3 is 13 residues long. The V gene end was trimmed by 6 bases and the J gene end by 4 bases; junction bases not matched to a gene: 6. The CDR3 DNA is TGTGCCAGCAGCCCGGGACAGAAGTACGAGCAGTACTTC. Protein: CASSPGQKYEQYF.

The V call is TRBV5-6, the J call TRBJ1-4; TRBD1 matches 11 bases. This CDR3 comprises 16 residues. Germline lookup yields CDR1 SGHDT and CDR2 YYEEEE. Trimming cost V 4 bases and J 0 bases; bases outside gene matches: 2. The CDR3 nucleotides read TGTGCCAGCAGCCGGGACAGGGGGGCAACTAATGAAAAACTGTTTTTT. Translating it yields CASSRDRGATNEKLFF.

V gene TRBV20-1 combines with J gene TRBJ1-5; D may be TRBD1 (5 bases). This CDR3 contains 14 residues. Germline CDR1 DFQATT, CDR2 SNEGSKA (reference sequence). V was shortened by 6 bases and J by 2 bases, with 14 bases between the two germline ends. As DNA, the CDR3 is TGCAGTGCACAGGACGGATCCCGCAATCAGCCCCAGCATTTT. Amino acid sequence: CSAQDGSRNQPQHF.

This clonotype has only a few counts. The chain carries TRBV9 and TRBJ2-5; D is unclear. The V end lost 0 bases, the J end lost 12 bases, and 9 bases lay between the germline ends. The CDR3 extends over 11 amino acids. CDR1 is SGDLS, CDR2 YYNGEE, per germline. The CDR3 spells CASSVGDTKYF. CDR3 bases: TGTGCCAGCAGCGTAGGTGACACCAAGTACTTC.

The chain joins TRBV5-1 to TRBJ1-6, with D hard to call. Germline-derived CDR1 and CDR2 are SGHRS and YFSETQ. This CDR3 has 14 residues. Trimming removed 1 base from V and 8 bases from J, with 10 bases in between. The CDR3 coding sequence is TGCGCCAGCAGCTTGAAAGGGTTGGATTCACCCCTCCACTTT. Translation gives CASSLKGLDSPLHF.

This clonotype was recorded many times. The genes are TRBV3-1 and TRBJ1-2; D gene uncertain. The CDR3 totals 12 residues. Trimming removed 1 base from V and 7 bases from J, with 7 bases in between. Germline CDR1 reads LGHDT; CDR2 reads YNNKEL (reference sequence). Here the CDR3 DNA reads TGTGCCAGCAGCCAAGTCCGGCTTGGCTACACCTTC. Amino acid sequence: CASSQVRLGYTF. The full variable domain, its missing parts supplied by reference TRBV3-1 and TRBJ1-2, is DTAVSQTPKYLVTQMGNDKSIKCEQNLGHDTMYWYKQDSKKFLKIMFSYNNKELIINETVPNRFSPKSPDKAHLNLHINSLELGDSAVYFCASSQVRLGYTFGSGTRLTVV.

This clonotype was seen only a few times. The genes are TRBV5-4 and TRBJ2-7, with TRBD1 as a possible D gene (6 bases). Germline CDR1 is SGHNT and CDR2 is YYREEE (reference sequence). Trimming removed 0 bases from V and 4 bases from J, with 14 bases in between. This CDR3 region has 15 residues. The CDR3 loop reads CASSLEAGAPYEQYF. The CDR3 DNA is TGTGCCAGCAGCTTGGAGGCAGGGGCTCCATACGAGCAGTACTTC.

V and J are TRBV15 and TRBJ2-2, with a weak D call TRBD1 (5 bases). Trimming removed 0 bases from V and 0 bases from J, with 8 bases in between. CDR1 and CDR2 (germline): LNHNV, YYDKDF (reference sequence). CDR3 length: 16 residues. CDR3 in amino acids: CATSRDDRANTGELFF. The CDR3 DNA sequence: TGTGCCACCAGCAGAGATGACAGAGCGAACACCGGGGAGCTGTTTTTT.

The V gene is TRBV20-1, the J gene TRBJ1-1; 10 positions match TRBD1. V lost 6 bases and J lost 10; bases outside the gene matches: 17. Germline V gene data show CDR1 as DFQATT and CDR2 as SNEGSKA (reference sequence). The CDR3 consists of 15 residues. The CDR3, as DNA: TGCAGTGCCTATTCGACAGGGGGCCGGGCAGTGAGAGCTTTCTTT. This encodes CSAYSTGGRAVRAFF.

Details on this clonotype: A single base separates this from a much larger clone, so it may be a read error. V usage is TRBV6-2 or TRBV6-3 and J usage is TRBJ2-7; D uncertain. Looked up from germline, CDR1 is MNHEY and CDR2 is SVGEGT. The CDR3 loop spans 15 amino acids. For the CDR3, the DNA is TGTGCCAGCAGTTACTCGGGCCGGACCTCCTACGGGCAGTACTTC. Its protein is CASSYSGRTSYGQYF.

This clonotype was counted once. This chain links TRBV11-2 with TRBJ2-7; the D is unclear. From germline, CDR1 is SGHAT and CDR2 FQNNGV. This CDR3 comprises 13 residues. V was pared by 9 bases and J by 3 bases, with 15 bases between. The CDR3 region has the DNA TGTGCCAGTAAGGAACACCGCCTCTACGAGCAGTACTTC. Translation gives CASKEHRLYEQYF.

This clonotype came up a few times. The CDR3 loop is CAWSPPGHSGNTIYF. CDR3 nucleotides: TGTGCCTGGAGCCCACCAGGGCACTCTGGAAACACCATATATTTT. This chain links TRBV30 with TRBJ1-3; TRBD1 is a possible D gene (5 bases). The CDR3 extends over 15 amino acids. The ends were cut back, 3 bases at V and 0 bases at J, with 12 bases in the middle. Germline values: CDR1 GTSNPN, CDR2 SVGIG (reference sequence).

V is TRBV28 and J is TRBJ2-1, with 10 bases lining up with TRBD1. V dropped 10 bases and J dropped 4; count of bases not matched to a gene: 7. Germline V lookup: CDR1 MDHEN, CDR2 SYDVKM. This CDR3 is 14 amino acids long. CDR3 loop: CAITPGQGYNEQFF. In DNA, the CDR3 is TGTGCCATTACACCGGGACAGGGGTACAATGAGCAGTTCTTC.

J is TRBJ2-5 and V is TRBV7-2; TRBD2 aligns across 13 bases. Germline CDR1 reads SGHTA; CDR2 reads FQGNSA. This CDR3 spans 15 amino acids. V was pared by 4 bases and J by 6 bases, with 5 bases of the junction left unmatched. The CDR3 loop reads CASSYTSGREKTQYF. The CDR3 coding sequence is TGTGCCAGCAGCTATACTAGCGGGAGGGAGAAGACCCAGTACTTC.

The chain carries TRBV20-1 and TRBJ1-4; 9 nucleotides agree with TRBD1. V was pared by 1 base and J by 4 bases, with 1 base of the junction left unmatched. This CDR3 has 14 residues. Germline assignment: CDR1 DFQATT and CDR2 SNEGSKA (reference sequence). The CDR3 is CSARGTGVNEKLFF. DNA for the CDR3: TGCAGTGCTAGAGGGACAGGGGTTAATGAAAAACTGTTTTTT.

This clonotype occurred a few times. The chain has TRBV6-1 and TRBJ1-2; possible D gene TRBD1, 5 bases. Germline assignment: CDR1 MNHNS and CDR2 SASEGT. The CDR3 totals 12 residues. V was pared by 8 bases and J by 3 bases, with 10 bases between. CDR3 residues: CASEGADYGYTF. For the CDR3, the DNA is TGTGCCAGCGAAGGGGCAGACTATGGCTACACCTTC.